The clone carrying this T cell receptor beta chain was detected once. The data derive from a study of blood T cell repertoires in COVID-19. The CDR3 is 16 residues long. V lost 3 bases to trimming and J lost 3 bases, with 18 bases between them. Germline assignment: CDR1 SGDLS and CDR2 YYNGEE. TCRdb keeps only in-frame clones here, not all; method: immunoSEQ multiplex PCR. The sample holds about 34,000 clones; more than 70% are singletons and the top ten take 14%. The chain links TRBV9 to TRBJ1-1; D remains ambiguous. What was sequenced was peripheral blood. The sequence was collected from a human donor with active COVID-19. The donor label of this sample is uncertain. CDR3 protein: CASSGRTGALDTEAFF. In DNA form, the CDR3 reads TGTGCCAGCAGCGGAAGGACGGGAGCTTTGGACACTGAAGCTTTCTTT.